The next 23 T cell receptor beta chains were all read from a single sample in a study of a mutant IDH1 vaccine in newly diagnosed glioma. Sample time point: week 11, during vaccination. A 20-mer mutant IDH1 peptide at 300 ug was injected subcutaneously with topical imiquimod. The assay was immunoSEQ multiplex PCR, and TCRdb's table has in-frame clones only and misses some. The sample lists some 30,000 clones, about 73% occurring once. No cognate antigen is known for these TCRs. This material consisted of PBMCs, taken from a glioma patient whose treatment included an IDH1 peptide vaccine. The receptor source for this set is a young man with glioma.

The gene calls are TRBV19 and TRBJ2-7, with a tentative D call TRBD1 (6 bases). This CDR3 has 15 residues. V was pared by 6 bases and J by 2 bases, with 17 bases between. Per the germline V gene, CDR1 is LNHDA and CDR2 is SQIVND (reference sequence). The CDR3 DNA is TGTGCCAGTAGCCCCGGGACACCTCCGACCTACGAGCAGTACTTC. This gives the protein CASSPGTPPTYEQYF.

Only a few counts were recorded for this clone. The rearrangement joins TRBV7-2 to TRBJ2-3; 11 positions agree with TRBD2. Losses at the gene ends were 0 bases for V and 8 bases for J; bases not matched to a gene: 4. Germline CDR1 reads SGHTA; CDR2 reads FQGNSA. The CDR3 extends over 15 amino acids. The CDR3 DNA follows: TGTGCCAGCAGCTTAGCCGGGACTAGCGGAGGTACGCAGTATTTT. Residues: CASSLAGTSGGTQYF.

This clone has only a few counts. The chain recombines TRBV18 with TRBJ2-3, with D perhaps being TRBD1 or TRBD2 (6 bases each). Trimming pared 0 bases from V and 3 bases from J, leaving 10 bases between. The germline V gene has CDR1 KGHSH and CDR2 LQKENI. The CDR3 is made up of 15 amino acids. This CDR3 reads CASSPPGGGTDTQYF. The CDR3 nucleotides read TGTGCCAGCTCACCACCCGGAGGGGGGACAGATACGCAGTATTTT.

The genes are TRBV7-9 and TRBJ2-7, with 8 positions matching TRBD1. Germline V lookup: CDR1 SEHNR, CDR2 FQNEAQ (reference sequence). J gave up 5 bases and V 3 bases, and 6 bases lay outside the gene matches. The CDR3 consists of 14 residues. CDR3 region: CASSLDRESHEQYF. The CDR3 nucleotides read TGTGCCAGCAGCTTGGACAGGGAGTCCCACGAGCAGTACTTC.

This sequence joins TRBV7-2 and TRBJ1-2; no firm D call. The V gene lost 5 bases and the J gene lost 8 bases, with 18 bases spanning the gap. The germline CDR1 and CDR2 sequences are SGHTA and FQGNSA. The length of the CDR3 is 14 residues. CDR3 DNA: TGTGCCAGCAGCCCTCTACAGAACCAAGGAGGCTACACCTTC. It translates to CASSPLQNQGGYTF.

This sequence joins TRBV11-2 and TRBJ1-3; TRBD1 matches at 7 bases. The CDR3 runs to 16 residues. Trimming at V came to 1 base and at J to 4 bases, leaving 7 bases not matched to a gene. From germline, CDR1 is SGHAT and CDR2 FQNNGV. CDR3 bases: TGTGCCAGCAGCTTAGCCCCCCAGGGACAGGGAAACACCATATATTTT. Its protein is CASSLAPQGQGNTIYF.

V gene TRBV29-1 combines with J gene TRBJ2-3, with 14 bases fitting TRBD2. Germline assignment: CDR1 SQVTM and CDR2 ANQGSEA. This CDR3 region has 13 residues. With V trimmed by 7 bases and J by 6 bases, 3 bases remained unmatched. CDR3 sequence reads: CSGGTSGSDTQYF. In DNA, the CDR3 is TGCAGCGGCGGGACTAGCGGGAGCGATACGCAGTATTTT.

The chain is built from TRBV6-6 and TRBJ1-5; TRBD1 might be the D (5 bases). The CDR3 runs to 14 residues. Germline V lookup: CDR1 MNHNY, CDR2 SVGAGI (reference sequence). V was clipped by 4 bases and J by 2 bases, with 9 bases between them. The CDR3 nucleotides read TGTGCCAGCAGTTTGCTGGGGGGCAATCAGCCCCAGCATTTT. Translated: CASSLLGGNQPQHF.

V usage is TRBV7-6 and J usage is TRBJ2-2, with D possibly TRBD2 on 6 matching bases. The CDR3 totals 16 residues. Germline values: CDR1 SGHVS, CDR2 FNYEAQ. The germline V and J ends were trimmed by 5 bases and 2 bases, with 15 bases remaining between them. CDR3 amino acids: CASSRRGIINTGELFF. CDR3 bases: TGTGCCAGCAGCCGCCGCGGGATCATAAACACCGGGGAGCTGTTTTTT. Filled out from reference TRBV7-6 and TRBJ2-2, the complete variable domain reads GAGVSQSPRYKVTKRGQDVALRCDPISGHVSLYWYRQALGQGPEFLTYFNYEAQQDKSGLPNDRFSAERPEGSISTLTIQRTEQRDSAMYRCASSRRGIINTGELFFGEGSRLTVL.

CDR3 loop: CASSYGTSGSRNEQFF. In DNA form, the CDR3 reads TGTGCCAGCAGCTATGGGACTAGCGGGAGCAGAAATGAGCAGTTCTTC. This chain links TRBV5-4 with TRBJ2-1; 14 bases are a match to TRBD2. CDR3 size: 16 residues. Germline V gene lookup returns CDR1 SGHNT and CDR2 YYREEE (reference sequence). V lost 3 bases, J lost 7 bases, and 6 bases stayed unmatched. The whole variable domain, filled in from reference TRBV5-4 and TRBJ2-1, reads ETGVTQSPTHLIKTRGQQVTLRCSSQSGHNTVSWYQQALGQGPQFIFQYYREEENGRGNFPPRFSGLQFPNYSSELNVNALELDDSALYLCASSYGTSGSRNEQFFGPGTRLTVL.

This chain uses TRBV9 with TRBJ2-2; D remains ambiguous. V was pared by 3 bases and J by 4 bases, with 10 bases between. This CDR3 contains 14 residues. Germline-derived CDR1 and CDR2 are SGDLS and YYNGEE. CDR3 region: CASSGRIGTGELFF. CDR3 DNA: TGTGCCAGCAGCGGGCGAATAGGCACCGGGGAGCTGTTTTTT.

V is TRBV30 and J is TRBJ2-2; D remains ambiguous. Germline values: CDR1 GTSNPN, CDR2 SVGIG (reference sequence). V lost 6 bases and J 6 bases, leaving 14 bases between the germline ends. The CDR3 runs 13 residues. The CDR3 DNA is TGTGCCTGCTACTTGGGGTTCCCCGGGGAGCTGTTTTTT. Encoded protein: CACYLGFPGELFF.

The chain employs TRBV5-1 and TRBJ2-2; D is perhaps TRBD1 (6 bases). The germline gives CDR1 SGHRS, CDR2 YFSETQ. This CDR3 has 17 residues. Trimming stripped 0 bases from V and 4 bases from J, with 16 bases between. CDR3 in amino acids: CASSLAAKGESTGELFF. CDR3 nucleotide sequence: TGCGCCAGCAGCTTGGCCGCTAAGGGGGAGAGCACCGGGGAGCTGTTTTTT.

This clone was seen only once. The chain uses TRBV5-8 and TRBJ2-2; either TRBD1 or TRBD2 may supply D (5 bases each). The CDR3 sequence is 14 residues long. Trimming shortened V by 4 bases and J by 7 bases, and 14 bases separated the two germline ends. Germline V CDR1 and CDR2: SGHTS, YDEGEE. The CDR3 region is CASSHPVGDGELFF. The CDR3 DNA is TGTGCCAGCAGCCACCCTGTGGGGGACGGGGAGCTGTTTTTT. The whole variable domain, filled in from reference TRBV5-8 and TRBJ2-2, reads EAGVTQSPTHLIKTRGQQATLRCSPISGHTSVYWYQQALGLGLQFLLWYDEGEERNRGNFPPRFSGRQFPNYSSELNVNALELEDSALYLCASSHPVGDGELFFGEGSRLTVL.

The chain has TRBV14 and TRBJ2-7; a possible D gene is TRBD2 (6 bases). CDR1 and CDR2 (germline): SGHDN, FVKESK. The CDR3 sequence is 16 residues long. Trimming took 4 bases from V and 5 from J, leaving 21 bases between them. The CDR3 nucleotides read TGTGCCAGCAGCCCCCAAATAAGAACTAGCCTCCACGAGCAGTACTTC. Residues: CASSPQIRTSLHEQYF. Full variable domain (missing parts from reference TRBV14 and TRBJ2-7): EAGVTQFPSHSVIEKGQTVTLRCDPISGHDNLYWYRRVMGKEIKFLLHFVKESKQDESGMPNNRFLAERTGGTYSTLKVQPAELEDSGVYFCASSPQIRTSLHEQYFGPGTRLTVT.

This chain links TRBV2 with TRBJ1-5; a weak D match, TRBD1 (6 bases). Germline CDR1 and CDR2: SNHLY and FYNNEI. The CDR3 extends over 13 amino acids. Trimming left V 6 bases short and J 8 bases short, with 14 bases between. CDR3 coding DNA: TGTGCCAGCAGCAGACAGGAGGGTGAGCCCCAGCATTTT. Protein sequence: CASSRQEGEPQHF.

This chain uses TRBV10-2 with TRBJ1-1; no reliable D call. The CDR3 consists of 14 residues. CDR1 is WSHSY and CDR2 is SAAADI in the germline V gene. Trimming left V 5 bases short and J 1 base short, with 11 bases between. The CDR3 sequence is CASSSPGENTEAFF. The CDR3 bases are TGCGCCAGCAGTTCCCCGGGAGAGAACACTGAAGCTTTCTTT.

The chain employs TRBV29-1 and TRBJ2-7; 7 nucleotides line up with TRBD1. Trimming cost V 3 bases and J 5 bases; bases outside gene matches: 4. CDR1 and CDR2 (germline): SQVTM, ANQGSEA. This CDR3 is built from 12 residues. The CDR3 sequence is CSVELTGHEQYF. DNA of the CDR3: TGCAGCGTTGAGCTGACAGGGCACGAGCAGTACTTC.

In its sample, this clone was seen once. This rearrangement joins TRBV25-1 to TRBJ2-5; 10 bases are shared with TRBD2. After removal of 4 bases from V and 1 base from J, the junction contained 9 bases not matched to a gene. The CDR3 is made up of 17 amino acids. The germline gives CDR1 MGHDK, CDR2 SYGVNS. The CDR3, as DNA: TGTGCCAGCAGTGCTGGACTAGCGGAAGCCTCCCAAGAGACCCAGTACTTC. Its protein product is CASSAGLAEASQETQYF.

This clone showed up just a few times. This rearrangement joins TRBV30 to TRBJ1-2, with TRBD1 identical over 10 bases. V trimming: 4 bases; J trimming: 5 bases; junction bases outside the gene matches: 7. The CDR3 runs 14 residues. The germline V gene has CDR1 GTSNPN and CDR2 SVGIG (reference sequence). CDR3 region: CAWMTGGAEYGYTF. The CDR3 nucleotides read TGTGCCTGGATGACAGGGGGCGCGGAATATGGCTACACCTTC.

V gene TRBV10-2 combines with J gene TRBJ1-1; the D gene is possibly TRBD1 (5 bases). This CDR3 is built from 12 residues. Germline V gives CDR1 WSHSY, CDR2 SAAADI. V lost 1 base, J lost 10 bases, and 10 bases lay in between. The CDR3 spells CASSEWTKGAFF. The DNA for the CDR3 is TGCGCCAGCAGTGAGTGGACAAAAGGAGCTTTCTTT.

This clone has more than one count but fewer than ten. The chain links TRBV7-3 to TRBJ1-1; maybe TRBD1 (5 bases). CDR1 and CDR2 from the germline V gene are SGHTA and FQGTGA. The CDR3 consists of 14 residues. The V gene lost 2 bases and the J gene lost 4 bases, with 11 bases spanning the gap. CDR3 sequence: CASSLEGRVTEAFF. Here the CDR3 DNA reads TGTGCCAGCAGCTTAGAGGGGAGGGTCACTGAAGCTTTCTTT.

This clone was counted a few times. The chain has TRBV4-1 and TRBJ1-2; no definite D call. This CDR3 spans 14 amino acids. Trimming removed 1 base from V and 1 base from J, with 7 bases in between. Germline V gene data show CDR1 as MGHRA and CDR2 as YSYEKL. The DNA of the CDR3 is TGCGCCAGCAGCCAAGGAGATCTTAACTATGGCTACACCTTC. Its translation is CASSQGDLNYGYTF.